This TCR beta chain was observed in a study of blood T cell repertoires in COVID-19. Overall study context: Sources were T cells, B-cell-depleted T cells, or PBMCs; the material itself was cDNA or gDNA.

Repertoires were generated with immunoSEQ multiplex PCR, while TCRdb's copy carries only in-frame clones and drops some. The data show roughly 9,200 clones, 75% to 90% seen once. From germline, CDR1 is MNHEY and CDR2 SVGEGT. Losses at the gene ends were 6 bases for V and 7 bases for J; bases not matched to a gene: 6. This CDR3 is built from 14 residues. The specimen sequenced was peripheral blood. The rearrangement uses TRBV6-2 or TRBV6-3 and TRBJ1-4; 9 bases fit TRBD1. This receptor was taken from a man aged 65 to 85 with active COVID-19. For the CDR3, the DNA is TGTGCCAGCAGCCGGACAGGGGTTATTGAAAAACTGTTTTTT. Translated, it gives CASSRTGVIEKLFF.